The present T cell receptor beta chain was sequenced within a study of CD8+ T cells in alopecia areata. cDNA serving as the sequencing template came from extracted, reverse transcribed RNA. Sequenced by immunoSEQ multiplex PCR; TCRdb stores in-frame clones only, minus some. The data show 90,000 to 120,000 clones, around 55% seen once. Sample: CD8+ T cells sorted from blood. This TCR was sampled from a human donor in good health.

CDR3 region: CASSLEAGWETQYF. The CDR3 DNA is TGTGCCAGCAGCTTAGAAGCGGGATGGGAGACCCAGTACTTC. The chain employs TRBV7-2 and TRBJ2-5; the match to TRBD2 covers 7 bases. The ends lost 1 base at V and 5 bases at J; junction bases unmatched: 4. Germline V lookup: CDR1 SGHTA, CDR2 FQGNSA. The CDR3 has 14 amino acids.